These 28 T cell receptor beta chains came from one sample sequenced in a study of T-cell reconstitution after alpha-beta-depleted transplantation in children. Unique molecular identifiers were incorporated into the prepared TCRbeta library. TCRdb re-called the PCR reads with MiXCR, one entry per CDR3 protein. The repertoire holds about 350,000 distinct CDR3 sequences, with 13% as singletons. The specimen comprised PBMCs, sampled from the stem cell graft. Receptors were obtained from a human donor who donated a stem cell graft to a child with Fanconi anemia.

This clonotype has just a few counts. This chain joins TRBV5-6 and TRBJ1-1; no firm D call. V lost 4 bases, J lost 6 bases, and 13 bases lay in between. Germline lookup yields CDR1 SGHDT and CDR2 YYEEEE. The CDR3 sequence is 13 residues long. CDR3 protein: CASSPRLYAEAFF. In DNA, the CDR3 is TGTGCCAGCAGCCCTAGGCTCTACGCTGAAGCTTTCTTT.

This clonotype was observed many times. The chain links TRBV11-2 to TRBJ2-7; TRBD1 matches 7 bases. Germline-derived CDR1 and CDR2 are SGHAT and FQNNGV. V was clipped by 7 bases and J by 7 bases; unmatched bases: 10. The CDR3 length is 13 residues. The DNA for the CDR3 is TGTGCCAGCACCCCGGGACAGCATGTAGAGCAGTACTTC. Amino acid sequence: CASTPGQHVEQYF.

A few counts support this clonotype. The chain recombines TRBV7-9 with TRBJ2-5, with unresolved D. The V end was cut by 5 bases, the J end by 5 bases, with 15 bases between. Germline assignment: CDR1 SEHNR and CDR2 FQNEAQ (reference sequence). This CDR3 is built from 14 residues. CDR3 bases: TGTGCCAGCAGCCCTCTGGTAGTGACGGAGACCCAGTACTTC. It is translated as CASSPLVVTETQYF. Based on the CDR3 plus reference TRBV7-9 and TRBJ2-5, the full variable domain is DTGVSQNPRHKITKRGQNVTFRCDPISEHNRLYWYRQTLGQGPEFLTYFQNEAQLEKSRLLSDRFSAERPKGSFSTLEIQRTEQGDSAMYLCASSPLVVTETQYFGPGTRLLVL.

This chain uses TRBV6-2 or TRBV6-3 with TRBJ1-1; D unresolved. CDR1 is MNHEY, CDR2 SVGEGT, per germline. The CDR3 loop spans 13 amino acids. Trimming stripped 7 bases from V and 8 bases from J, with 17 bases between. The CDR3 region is CASNQRVMAEAFF. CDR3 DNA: TGTGCCAGCAACCAAAGGGTTATGGCGGAAGCTTTCTTT.

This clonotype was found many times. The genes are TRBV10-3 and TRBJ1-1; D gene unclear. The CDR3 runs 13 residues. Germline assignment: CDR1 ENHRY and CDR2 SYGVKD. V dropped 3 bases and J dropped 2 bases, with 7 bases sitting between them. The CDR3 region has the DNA TGTGCCATCAGTGAAGGAGATAACACTGAAGCTTTCTTT. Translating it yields CAISEGDNTEAFF.

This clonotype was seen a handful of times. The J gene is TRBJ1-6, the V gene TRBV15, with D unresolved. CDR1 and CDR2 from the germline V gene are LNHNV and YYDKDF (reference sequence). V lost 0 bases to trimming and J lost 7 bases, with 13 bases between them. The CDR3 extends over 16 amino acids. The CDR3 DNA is TGTGCCACCAGCAGAGAGATGATAGGGATCAATTCACCCCTCCACTTT. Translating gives CATSREMIGINSPLHF. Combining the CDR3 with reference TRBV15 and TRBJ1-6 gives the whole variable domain DAMVIQNPRYQVTQFGKPVTLSCSQTLNHNVMYWYQQKSSQAPKLLFHYYDKDFNNEADTPDNFQSRRPNTSFCFLDIRSPGLGDTAMYLCATSREMIGINSPLHFGNGTRLTVT.

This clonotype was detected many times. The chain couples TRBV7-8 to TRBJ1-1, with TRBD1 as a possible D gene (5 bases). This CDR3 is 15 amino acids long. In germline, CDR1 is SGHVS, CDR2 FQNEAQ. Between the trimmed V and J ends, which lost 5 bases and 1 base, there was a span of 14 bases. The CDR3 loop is CASSASAGRNTEAFF. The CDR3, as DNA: TGTGCCAGCAGCGCCAGCGCAGGGAGGAACACTGAAGCTTTCTTT.

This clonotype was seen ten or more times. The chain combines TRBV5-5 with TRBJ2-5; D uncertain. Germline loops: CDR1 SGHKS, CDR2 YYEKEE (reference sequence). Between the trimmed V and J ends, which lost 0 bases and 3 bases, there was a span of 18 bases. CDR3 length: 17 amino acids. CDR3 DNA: TGTGCCAGCAGCTTGGCCCCTGAATTACTCCCAAAAGAGACCCAGTACTTC. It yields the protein CASSLAPELLPKETQYF.

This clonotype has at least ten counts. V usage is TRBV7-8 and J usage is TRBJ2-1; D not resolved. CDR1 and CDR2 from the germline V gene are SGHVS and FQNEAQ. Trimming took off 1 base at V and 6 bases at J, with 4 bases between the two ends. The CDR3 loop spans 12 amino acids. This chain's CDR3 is CASSLGVNEQFF. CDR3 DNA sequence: TGTGCCAGCAGCTTAGGGGTCAATGAGCAGTTCTTC.

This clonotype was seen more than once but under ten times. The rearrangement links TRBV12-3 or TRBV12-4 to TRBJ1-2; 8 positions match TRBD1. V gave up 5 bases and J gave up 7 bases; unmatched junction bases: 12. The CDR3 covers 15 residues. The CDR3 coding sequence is TGTGCCAGCAGTGCTGGTGTGCAGGGGGCAATTGGCTACACCTTC. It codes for CASSAGVQGAIGYTF.

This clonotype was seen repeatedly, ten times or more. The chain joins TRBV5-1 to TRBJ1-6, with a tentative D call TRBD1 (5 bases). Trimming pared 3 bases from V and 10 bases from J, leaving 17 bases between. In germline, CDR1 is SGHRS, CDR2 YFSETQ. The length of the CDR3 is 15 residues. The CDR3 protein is CASSSGRGPGSPLHF. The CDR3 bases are TGCGCCAGCAGCTCGGGACGAGGCCCTGGGTCACCCCTCCACTTT.

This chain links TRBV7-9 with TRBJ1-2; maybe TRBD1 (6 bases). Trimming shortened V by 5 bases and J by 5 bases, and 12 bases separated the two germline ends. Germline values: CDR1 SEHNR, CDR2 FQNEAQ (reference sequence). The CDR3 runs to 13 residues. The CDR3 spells CASSQWTEYGYTF. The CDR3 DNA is TGTGCCAGCAGCCAATGGACAGAATATGGCTACACCTTC.

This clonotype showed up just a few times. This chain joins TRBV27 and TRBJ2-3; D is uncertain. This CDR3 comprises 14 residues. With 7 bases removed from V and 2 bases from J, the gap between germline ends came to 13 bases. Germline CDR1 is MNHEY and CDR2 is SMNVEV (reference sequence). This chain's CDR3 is CASIDTRFTDTQYF. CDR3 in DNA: TGTGCCAGCATCGACACACGCTTCACAGATACGCAGTATTTT.

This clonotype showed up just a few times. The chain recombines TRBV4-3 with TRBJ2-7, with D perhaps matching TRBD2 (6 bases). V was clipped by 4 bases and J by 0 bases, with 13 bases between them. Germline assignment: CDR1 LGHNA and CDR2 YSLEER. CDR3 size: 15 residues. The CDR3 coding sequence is TGCGCCAGCAGCCCTCGGACGGGACTCTCCTACGAGCAGTACGTC. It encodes CASSPRTGLSYEQYV.

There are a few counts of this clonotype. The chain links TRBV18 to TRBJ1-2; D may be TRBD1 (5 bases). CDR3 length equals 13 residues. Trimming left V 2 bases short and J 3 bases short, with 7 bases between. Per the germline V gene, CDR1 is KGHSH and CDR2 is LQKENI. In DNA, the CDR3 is TGTGCCAGCTCACCAAGGGACGACTATGGCTACACCTTC. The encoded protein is CASSPRDDYGYTF.

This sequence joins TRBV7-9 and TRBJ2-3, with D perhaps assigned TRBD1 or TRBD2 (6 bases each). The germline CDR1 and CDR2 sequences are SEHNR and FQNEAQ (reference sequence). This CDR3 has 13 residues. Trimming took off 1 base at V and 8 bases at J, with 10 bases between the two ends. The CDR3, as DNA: TGTGCCAGCAGCTTAGAAGGGGGAGGTACGCAGTATTTT. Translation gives CASSLEGGGTQYF.

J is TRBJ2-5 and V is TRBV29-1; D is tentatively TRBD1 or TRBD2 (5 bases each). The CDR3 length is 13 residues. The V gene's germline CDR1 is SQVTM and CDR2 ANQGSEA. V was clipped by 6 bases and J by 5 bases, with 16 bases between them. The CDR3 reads CSVDGTLGETQYF. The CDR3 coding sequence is TGCAGCGTCGACGGGACCCTGGGGGAGACCCAGTACTTC.

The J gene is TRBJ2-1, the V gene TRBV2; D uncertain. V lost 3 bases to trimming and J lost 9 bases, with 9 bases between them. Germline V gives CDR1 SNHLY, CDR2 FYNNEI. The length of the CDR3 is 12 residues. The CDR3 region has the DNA TGTGCCAGCAGTGAGGTTGTTGGTGAGCAGTTCTTC. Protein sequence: CASSEVVGEQFF.

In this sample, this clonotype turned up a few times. The CDR3 nucleotides are TGTGCCAGCACCCGGGGGGATTCCAATGAGCAGTTCTTC. Translation gives CASTRGDSNEQFF. V and J are TRBV12-3 or TRBV12-4 and TRBJ2-1, with 7 bases fitting TRBD2. The ends lost 7 bases at V and 6 bases at J; junction bases unmatched: 6. CDR3 length equals 13 residues.

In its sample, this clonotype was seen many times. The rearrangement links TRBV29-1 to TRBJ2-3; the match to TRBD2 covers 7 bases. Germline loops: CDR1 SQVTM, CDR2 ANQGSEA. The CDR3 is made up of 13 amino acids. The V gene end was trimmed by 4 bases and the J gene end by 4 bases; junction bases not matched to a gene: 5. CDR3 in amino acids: CSVVRRGADTQYF. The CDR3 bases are TGCAGCGTTGTTCGACGGGGGGCAGATACGCAGTATTTT.

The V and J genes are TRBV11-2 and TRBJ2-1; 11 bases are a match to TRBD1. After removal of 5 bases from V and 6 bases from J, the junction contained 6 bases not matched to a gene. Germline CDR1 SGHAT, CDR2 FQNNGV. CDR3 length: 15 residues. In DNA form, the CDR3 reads TGTGCCAGCAGCCCTGGACAGGGGGCTTTCAATGAGCAGTTCTTC. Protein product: CASSPGQGAFNEQFF.

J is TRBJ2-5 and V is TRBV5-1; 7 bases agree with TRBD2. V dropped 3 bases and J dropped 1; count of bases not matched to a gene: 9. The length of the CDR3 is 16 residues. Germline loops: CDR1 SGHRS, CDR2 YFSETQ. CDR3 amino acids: CASSSSGTTRQETQYF. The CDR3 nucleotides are TGCGCCAGCAGCTCCTCCGGGACTACTCGCCAAGAGACCCAGTACTTC.

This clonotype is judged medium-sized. Written as DNA, the CDR3 is TGTGCCAGCACATCAGGGAGAGAGCAGTTCTTC. Its protein is CASTSGREQFF. The V call is TRBV27, the J call TRBJ2-1; either TRBD1 or TRBD2 may supply D (5 bases each). Trimming removed 7 bases at V and 10 bases at J, with 11 bases between. CDR1 and CDR2 (germline): MNHEY, SMNVEV (reference sequence). CDR3 length equals 11 residues.

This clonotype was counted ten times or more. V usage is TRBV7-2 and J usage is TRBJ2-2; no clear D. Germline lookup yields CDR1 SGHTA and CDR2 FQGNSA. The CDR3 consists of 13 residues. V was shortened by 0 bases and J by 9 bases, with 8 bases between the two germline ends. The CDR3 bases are TGTGCCAGCAGCTTAGCGCTCACTAGGGAGCTGTTTTTT. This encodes CASSLALTRELFF.

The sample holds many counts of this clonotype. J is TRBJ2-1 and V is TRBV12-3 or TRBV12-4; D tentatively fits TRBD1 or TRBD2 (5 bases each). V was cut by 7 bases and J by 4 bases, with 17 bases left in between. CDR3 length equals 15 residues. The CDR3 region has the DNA TGTGCCAGCAACCCCTATGGGGACCTTTACAATGAGCAGTTCTTC. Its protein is CASNPYGDLYNEQFF.

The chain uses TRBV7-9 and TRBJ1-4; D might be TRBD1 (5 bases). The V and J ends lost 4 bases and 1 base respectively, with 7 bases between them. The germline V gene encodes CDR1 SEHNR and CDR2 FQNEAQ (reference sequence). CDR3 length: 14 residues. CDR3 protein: CASSWGGTNEKLFF. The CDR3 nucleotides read TGTGCCAGCAGCTGGGGGGGAACTAATGAAAAACTGTTTTTT.

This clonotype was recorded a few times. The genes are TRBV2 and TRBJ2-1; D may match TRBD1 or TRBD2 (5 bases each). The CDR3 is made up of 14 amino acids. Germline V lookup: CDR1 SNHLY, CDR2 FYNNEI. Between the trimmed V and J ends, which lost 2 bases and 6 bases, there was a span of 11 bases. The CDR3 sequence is CASSETGLRNEQFF. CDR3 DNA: TGTGCCAGCAGTGAAACGGGGCTCCGCAATGAGCAGTTCTTC.

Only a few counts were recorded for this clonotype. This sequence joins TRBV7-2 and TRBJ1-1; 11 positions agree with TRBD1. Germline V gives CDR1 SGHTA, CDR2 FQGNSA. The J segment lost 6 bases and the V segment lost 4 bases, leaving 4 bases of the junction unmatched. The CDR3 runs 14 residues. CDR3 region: CASSWDRGAPEAFF. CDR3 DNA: TGTGCCAGCAGCTGGGACAGGGGGGCTCCTGAAGCTTTCTTT.